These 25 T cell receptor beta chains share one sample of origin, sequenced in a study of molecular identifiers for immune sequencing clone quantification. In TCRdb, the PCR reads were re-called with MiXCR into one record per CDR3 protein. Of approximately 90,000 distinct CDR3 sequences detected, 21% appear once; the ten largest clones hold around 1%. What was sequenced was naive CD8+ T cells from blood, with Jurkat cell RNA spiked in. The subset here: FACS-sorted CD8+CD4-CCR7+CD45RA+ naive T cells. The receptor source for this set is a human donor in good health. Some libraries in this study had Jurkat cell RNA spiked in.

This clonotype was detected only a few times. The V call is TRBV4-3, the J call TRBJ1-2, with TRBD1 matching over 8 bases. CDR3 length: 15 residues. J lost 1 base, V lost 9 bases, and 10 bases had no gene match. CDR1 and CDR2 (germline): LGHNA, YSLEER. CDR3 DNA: TGCGCCAGTAAAGTCGGGACAGGTATTAACTATGGCTACACCTTC. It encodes CASKVGTGINYGYTF.

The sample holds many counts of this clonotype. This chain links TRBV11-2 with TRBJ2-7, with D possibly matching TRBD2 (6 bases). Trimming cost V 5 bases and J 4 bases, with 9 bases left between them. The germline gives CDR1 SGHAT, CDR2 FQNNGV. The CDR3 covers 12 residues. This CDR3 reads CASSLGRYEQYF. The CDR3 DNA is TGTGCCAGCAGCCTTGGGAGGTACGAGCAGTACTTC.

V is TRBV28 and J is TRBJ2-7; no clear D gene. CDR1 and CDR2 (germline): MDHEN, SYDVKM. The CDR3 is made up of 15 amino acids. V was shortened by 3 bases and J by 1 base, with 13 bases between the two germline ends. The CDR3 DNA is TGTGCCAGCAGTTTGGTTGGGTTGCGGTCCTACGAGCAGTACTTC. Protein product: CASSLVGLRSYEQYF.

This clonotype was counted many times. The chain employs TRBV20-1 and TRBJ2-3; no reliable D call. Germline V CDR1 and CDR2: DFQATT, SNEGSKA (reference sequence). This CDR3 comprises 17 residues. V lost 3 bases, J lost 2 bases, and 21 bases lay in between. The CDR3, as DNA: TGCAGTGCTAGCCCCGACCAGCCTCCACTCAACACAGATACGCAGTATTTT. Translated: CSASPDQPPLNTDTQYF.

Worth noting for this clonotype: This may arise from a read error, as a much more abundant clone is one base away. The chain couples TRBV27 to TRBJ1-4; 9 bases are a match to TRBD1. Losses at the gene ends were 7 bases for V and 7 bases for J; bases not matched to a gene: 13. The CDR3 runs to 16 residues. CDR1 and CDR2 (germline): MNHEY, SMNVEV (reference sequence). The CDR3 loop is CASTPIAGTGTEKLFF. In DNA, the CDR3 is TGTGCCAGCACTCCGATCGCCGGGACAGGGACTGAAAAACTGTTTTTT.

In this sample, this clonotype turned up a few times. CDR3 nucleotide sequence: TGTGCCACCAGTAAGTCTAGCGGGAGGTACAATGAGCAGTTCTTC. Residues: CATSKSSGRYNEQFF. V is TRBV24-1 and J is TRBJ2-1, with TRBD2 identical over 11 bases. The CDR3 contains 15 residues. The junction had 4 bases not matched to a gene; V was cut back by 6 bases and J by 4 bases. The V gene's germline CDR1 is KGHDR and CDR2 SFDVKD.

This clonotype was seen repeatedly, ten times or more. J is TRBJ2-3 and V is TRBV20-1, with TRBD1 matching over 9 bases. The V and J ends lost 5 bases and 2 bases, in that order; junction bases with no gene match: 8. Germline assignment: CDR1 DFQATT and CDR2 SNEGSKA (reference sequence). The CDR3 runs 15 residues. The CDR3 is CSAEADRGYTDTQYF. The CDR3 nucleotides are TGCAGTGCTGAGGCGGACAGGGGCTACACAGATACGCAGTATTTT.

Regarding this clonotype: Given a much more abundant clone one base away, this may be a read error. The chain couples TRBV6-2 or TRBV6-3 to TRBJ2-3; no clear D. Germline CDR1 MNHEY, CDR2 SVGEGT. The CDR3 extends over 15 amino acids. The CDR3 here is CASSYLDTSIDTQYF. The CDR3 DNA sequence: TGTGCCAGCAGTTACCTAGACACAAGCATAGATACGCAGTATTTT.

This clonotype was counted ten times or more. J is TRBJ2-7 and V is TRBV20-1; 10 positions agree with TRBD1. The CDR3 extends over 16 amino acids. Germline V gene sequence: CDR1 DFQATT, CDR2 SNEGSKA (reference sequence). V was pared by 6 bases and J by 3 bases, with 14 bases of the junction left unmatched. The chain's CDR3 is CSATLPPGQGIYEQYF. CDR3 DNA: TGCAGTGCCACCCTCCCGCCGGGACAGGGGATCTACGAGCAGTACTTC.

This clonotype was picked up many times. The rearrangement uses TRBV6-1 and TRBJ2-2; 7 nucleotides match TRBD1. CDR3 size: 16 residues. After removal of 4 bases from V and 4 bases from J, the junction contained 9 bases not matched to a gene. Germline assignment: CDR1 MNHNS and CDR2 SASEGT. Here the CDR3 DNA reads TGTGCCAGCAGTGTATTGACAGGGAGCGGCACCGGGGAGCTGTTTTTT. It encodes CASSVLTGSGTGELFF.

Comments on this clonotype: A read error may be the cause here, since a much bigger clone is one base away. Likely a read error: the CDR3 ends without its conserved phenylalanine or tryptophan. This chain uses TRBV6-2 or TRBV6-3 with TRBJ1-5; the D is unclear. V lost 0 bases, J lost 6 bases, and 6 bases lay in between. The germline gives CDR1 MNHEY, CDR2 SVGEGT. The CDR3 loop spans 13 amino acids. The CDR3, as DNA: TGTGCCAGCAGTTACTCCACGGGTCAGCCCCAGCATTCT. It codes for CASSYSTGQPQHS.

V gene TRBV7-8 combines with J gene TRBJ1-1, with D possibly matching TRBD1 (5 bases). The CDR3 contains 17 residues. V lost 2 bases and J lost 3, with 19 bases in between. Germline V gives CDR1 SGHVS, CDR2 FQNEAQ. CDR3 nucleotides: TGTGCCAGCAGCTTAAGGCCCCCGGGCATGGGGGACACTGAAGCTTTCTTT. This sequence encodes CASSLRPPGMGDTEAFF. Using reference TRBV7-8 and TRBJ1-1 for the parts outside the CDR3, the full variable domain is GAGVSQSPRYKVAKRGQDVALRCDPISGHVSLFWYQQALGQGPEFLTYFQNEAQLDKSGLPSDRFFAERPEGSVSTLKIQRTQQEDSAVYLCASSLRPPGMGDTEAFFGQGTRLTVV.

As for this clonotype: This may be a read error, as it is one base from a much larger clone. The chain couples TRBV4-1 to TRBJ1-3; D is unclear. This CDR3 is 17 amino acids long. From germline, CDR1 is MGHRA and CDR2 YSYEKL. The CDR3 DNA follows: TGCGCCAGCAGCCAAGGCATCAGTTCACGCTCTGGAAGCACCATATATTTT. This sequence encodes CASSQGISSRSGSTIYF.

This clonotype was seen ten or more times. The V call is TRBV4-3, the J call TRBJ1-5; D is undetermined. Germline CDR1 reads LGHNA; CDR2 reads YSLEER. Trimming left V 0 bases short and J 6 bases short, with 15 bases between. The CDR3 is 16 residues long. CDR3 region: CASSQDHDEGSQPQHF. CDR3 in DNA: TGCGCCAGCAGCCAAGATCATGATGAGGGCTCTCAGCCCCAGCATTTT.

CDR3: CASSLEPLDRTSGANVLTF. Here the CDR3 DNA reads TGTGCCAGCAGCTTAGAACCTTTAGACAGGACCTCTGGGGCCAACGTCCTGACTTTC. The chain is built from TRBV11-2 and TRBJ2-6; TRBD1 is a possible D gene (6 bases). The CDR3 covers 19 residues. CDR1 and CDR2 (germline): SGHAT, FQNNGV. The ends were cut back, 0 bases at V and 0 bases at J, with 15 bases in the middle.

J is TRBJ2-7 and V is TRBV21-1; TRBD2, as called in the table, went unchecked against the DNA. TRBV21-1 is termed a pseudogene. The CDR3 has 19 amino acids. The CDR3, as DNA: TGTGCCAGCTCCCTGTCGGGACTAGCGGGTCTAAATATCTCCTACGAGCAGTACTTC. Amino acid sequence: CASSLSGLAGLNISYEQYF.

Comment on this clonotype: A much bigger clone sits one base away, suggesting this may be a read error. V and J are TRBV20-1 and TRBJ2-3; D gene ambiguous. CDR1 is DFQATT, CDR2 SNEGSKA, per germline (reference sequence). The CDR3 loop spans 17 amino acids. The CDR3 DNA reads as TGCAGTGCTAGAGTCCTGGACGCAACAAAAATTACAGATTCGCAGTATTTT. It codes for CSARVLDATKITDSQYF.

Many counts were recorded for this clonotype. The CDR3 region is CASSLEYQGADADTQYF. In DNA form, the CDR3 reads TGTGCCAGCAGCTTAGAGTATCAGGGGGCCGACGCAGATACGCAGTATTTT. The chain is built from TRBV11-2 and TRBJ2-3, with 8 nucleotides matching TRBD1. Germline assignment: CDR1 SGHAT and CDR2 FQNNGV. The CDR3 spans 17 residues. V shed 0 bases, J shed 4 bases, and the junction held 9 bases outside the gene matches.

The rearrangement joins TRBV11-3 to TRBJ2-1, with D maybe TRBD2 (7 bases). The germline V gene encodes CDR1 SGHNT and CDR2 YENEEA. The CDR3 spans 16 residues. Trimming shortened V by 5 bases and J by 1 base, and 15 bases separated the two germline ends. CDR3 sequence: CASSLRGGESYNEQFF. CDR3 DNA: TGTGCCAGCAGCCTAAGGGGGGGTGAATCCTACAATGAGCAGTTCTTC.

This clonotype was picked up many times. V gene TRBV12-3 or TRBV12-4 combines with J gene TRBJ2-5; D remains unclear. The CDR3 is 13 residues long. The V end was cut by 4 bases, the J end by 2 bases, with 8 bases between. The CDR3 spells CASSWARQETQYF. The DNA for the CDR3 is TGTGCCAGCAGTTGGGCCAGACAAGAGACCCAGTACTTC.

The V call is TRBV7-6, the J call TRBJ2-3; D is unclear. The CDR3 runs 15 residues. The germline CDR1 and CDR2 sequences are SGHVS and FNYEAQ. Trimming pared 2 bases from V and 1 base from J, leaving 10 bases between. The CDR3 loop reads CASSLQVPGTDTQYF. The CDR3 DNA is TGTGCCAGCAGCTTACAGGTCCCCGGCACAGATACGCAGTATTTT.

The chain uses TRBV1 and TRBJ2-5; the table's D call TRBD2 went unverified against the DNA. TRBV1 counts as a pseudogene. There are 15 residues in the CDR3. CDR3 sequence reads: CTGRTGTSGMKTQYF. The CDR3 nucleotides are TGCACCGGCAGAACCGGGACTAGCGGGATGAAGACCCAGTACTTC.

The CDR3 region is CASSSRGKQGEQYF. The CDR3 DNA reads TGTGCCAGCAGCTCCCGGGGAAAACAAGGCGAGCAGTACTTC. The V call is TRBV5-6, the J call TRBJ2-7; a weak D match, TRBD2 (5 bases). The V and J ends lost 3 bases and 6 bases respectively, with 16 bases between them. CDR3 size: 14 residues. CDR1 and CDR2 from the germline V gene are SGHDT and YYEEEE.

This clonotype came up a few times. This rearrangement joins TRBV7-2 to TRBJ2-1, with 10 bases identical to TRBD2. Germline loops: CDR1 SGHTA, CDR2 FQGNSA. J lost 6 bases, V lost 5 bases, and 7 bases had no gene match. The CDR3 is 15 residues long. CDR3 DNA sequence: TGTGCCAGCAGCCTGACTAGCGGGCAGTTCAATGAGCAGTTCTTC. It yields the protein CASSLTSGQFNEQFF. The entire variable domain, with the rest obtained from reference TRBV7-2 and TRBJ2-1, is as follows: GAGVSQSPSNKVTEKGKDVELRCDPISGHTALYWYRQSLGQGLEFLIYFQGNSAPDKSGLPSDRFSAERTGGSVSTLTIQRTQQEDSAVYLCASSLTSGQFNEQFFGPGTRLTVL.

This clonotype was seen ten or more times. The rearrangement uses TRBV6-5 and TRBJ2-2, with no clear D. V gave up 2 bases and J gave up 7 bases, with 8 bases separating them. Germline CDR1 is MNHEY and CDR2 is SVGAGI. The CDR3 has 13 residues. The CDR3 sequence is CASSYRVDGELFF. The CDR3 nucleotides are TGTGCCAGCAGTTACCGGGTCGACGGGGAGCTGTTTTTT.